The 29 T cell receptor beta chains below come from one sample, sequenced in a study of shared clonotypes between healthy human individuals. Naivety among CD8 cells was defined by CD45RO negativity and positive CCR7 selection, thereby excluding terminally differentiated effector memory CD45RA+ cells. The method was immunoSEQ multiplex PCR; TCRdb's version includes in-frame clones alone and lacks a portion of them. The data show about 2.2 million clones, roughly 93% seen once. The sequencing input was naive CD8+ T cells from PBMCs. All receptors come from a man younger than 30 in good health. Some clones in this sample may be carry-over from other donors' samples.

The CDR3 protein is CASSIVTSTYNEQFF. In nucleotides, the CDR3 is TGTGCCAGTAGTATAGTGACTTCTACCTACAATGAGCAGTTCTTC. The chain is built from TRBV19 and TRBJ2-1; D unclear. Trimming cost V 1 base and J 2 bases, with 9 bases left between them. The CDR3 has 15 residues. The germline gives CDR1 LNHDA, CDR2 SQIVND (reference sequence). Supplemented by reference TRBV19 and TRBJ2-1, the full variable domain reads DGGITQSPKYLFRKEGQNVTLSCEQNLNHDAMYWYRQDPGQGLRLIYYSQIVNDFQKGDIAEGYSVSREKKESFPLTVTSAQKNPTAFYLCASSIVTSTYNEQFFGPGTRLTVL.

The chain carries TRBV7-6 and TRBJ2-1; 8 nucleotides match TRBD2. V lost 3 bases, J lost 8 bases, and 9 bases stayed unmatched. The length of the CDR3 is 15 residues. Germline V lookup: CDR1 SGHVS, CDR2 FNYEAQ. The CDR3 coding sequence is TGTGCCAGCAGCTTGGAGCCGGGACTAGTATATGAGCAGTTCTTC. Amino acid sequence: CASSLEPGLVYEQFF.

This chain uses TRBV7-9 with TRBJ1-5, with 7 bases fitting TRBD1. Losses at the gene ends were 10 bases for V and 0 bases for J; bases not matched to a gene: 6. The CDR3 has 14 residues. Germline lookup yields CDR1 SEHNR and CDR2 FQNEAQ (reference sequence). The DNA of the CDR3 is TGTGCCACCCAGGGGGAATATAGCAATCAGCCCCAGCATTTT. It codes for CATQGEYSNQPQHF.

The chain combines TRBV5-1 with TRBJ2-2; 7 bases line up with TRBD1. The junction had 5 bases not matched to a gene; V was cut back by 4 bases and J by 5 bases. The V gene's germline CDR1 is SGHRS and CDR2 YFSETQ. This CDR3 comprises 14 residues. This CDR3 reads CASSRIQGTGELFF. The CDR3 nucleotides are TGCGCCAGCAGCCGCATACAGGGGACCGGGGAGCTGTTTTTT.

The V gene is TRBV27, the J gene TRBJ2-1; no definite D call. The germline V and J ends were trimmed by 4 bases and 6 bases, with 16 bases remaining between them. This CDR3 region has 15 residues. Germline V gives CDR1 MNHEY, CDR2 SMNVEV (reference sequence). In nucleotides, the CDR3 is TGTGCCAGCAGTTCCCCACGGGTGGGAAGCAATGAGCAGTTCTTC. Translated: CASSSPRVGSNEQFF.

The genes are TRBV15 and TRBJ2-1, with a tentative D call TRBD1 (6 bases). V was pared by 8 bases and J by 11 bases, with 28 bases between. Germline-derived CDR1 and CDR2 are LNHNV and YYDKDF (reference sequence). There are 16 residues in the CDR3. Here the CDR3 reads CATQNRRTASPLQQFF. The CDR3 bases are TGTGCCACCCAAAACAGACGGACAGCATCTCCCCTCCAGCAGTTCTTC.

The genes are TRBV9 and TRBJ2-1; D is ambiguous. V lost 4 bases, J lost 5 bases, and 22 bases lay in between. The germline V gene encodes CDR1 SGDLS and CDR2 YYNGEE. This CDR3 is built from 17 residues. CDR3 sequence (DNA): TGTGCCAGCAGCTACGGACGAGTAGCCTCACCCAACAATGAGCAGTTCTTC. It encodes CASSYGRVASPNNEQFF.

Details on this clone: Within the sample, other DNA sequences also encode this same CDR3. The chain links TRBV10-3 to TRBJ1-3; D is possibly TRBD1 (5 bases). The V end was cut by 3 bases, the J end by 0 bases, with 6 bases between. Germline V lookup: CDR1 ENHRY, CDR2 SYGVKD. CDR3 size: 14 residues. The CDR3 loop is CAISDRDSGNTIYF. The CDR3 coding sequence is TGTGCCATCAGTGACAGGGACTCTGGAAACACCATATATTTT.

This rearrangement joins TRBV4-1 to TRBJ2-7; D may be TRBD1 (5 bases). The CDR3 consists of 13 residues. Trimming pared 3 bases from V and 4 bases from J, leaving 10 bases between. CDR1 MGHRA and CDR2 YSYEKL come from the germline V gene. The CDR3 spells CASSQTRGYEQYF. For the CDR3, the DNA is TGCGCCAGCAGCCAGACAAGGGGATACGAGCAGTACTTC.

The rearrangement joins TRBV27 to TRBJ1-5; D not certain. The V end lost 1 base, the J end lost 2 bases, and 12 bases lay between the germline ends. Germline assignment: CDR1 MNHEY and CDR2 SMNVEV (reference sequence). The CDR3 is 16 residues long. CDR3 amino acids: CASSLFGGEGNQPQHF. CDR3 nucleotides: TGTGCCAGCAGTTTATTCGGTGGGGAGGGCAATCAGCCCCAGCATTTT.

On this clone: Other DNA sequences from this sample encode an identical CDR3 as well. CDR3 in amino acids: CASSETSGTDTQYF. CDR3 coding DNA: TGTGCCAGCAGCGAGACTAGCGGCACAGATACGCAGTATTTT. This sequence joins TRBV9 and TRBJ2-3, with 8 bases matching TRBD2. Trimming removed 3 bases from V and 1 base from J; junction bases left unmatched: 1. In germline, CDR1 is SGDLS, CDR2 YYNGEE. The CDR3 has 14 amino acids.

CDR3: CAVPTSGRTDEQFF. In nucleotides, the CDR3 is TGTGCCGTACCGACTAGCGGGAGGACCGATGAGCAGTTCTTC. The V and J genes are TRBV2 and TRBJ2-1; 13 bases match TRBD2. Losses at the gene ends were 11 bases for V and 8 bases for J; bases not matched to a gene: 9. This CDR3 spans 14 amino acids. From germline, CDR1 is SNHLY and CDR2 FYNNEI.

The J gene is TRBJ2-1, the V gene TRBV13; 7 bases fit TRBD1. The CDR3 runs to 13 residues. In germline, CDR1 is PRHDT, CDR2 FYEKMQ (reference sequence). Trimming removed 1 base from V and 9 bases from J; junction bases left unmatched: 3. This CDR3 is CASSLATGAEQFF. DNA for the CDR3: TGTGCCAGCAGCTTAGCCACAGGGGCTGAGCAGTTCTTC. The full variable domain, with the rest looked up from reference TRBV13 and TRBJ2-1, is AAGVIQSPRHLIKEKRETATLKCYPIPRHDTVYWYQQGPGQDPQFLISFYEKMQSDKGSIPDRFSAQQFSDYHSELNMSSLELGDSALYFCASSLATGAEQFFGPGTRLTVL.

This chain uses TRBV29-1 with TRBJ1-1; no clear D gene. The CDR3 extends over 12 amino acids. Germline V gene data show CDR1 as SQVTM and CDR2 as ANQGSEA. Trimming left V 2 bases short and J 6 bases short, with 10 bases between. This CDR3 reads CSVEFVTAEAFF. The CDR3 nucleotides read TGCAGCGTTGAATTTGTAACAGCTGAAGCTTTCTTT.

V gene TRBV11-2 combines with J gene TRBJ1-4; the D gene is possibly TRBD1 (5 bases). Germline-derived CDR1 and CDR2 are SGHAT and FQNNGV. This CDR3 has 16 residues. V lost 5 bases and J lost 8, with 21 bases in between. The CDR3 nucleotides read TGTGCCAGCAGCGGAGGGGCATCCCCAGTCTACGAAAAACTGTTTTTT. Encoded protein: CASSGGASPVYEKLFF.

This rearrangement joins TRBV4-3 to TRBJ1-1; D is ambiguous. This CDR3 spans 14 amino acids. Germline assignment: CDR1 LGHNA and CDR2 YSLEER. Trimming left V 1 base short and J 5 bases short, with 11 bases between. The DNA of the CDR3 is TGCGCCAGCAGCCAAGGGGTTCTGGCTACTGAAGCTTTCTTT. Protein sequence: CASSQGVLATEAFF.

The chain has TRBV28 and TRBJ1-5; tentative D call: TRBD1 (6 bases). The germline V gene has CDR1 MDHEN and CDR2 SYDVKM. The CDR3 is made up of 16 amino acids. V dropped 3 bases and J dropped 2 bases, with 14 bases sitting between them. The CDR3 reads CASSFIMSGGNQPQHF. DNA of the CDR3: TGTGCCAGCAGTTTCATAATGTCAGGGGGCAATCAGCCCCAGCATTTT.

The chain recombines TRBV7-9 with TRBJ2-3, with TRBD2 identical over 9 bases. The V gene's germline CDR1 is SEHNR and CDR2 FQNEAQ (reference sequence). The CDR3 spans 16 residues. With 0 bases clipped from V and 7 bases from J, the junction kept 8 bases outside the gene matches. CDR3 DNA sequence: TGTGCCAGCAGCTTAGCGGGGTTAGCGGGAGTGAATACGCAGTATTTT. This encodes CASSLAGLAGVNTQYF.

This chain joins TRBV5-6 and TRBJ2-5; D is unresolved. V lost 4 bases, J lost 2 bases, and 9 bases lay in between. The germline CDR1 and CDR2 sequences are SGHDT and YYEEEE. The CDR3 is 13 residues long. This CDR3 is CASSPGSQETQYF. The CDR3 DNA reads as TGTGCCAGCAGCCCTGGGTCGCAAGAGACCCAGTACTTC.

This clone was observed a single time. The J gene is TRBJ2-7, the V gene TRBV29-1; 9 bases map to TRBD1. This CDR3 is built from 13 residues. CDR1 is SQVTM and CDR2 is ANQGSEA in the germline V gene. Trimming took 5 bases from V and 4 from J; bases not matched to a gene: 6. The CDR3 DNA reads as TGCAGCGTTCCGGGACAGGGAATATACGAGCAGTACTTC. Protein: CSVPGQGIYEQYF.

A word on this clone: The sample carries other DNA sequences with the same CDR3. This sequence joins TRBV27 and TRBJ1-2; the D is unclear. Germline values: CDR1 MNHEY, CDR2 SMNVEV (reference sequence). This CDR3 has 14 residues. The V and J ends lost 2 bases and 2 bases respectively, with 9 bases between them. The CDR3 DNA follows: TGTGCCAGCAGTTTAGTAGGCACCAACTATGGCTACACCTTC. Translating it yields CASSLVGTNYGYTF.

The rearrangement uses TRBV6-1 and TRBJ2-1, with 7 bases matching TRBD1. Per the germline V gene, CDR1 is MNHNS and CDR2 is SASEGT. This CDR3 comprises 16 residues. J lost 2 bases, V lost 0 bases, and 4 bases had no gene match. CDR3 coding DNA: TGTGCCAGCAGTGAAGCGCTTGGGACAGCCTACAATGAGCAGTTCTTC. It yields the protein CASSEALGTAYNEQFF.

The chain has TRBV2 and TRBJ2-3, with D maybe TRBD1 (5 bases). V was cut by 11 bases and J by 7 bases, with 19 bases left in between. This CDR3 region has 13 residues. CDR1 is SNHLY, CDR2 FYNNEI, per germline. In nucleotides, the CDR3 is TGTGCCTCCAGGGCAGGGCAGAGGTATACGCAGTATTTT. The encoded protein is CASRAGQRYTQYF.

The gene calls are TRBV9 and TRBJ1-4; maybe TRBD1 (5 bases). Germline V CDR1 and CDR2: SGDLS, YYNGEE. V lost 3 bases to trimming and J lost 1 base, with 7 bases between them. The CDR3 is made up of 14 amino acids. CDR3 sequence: CASSADRTNEKLFF. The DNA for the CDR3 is TGTGCCAGCAGCGCTGACAGAACTAATGAAAAACTGTTTTTT.

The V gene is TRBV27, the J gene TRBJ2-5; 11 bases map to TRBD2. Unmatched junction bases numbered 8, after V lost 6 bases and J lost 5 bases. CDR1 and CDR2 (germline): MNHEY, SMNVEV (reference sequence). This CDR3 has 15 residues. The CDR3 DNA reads TGTGCCAGCAGGCCAACTAGCGGGGGCGGGGAGACCCAGTACTTC. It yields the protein CASRPTSGGGETQYF.

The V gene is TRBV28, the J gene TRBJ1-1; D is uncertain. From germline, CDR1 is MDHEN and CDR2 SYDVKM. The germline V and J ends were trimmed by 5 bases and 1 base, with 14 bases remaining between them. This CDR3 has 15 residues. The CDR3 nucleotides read TGTGCCAGCAGTCAATACGCGTTGCCGAACACTGAAGCTTTCTTT. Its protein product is CASSQYALPNTEAFF.

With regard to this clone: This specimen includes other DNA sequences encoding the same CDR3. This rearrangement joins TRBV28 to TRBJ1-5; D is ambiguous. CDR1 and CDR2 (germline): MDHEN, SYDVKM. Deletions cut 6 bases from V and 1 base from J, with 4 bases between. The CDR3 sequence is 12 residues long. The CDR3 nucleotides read TGTGCCAGCAGGCCCAGCAATCAGCCCCAGCATTTT. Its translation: CASRPSNQPQHF.

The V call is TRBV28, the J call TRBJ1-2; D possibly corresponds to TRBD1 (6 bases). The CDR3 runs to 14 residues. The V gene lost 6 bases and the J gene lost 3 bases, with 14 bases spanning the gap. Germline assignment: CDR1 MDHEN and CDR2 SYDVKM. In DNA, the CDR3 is TGTGCCAGCAGGAGATCCGGGGGCGACTATGGCTACACCTTC. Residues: CASRRSGGDYGYTF.

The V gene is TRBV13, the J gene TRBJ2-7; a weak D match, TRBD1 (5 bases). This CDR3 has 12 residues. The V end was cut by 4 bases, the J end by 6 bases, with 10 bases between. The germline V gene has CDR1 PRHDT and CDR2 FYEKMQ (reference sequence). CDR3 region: CASSSSGFEQYF. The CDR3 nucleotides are TGTGCCAGCAGCTCCTCAGGGTTCGAGCAGTACTTC.